This entry lists 28 T cell receptor beta chains sequenced from one sample in a study of blood T cell repertoires in COVID-19. The data were produced by immunoSEQ multiplex PCR, yet TCRdb's version contains in-frame clones alone and is incomplete. The data show approximately 530,000 clones, with around nine tenths seen just once and under 8.5% held by the top ten. The sequencing input was peripheral blood. The receptor set was obtained from a woman aged 45-65 years with COVID-19, enrolled during active disease.

This rearrangement joins TRBV3-1 (or the pseudogene TRBV3-2) to TRBJ1-2, with TRBD1 identical over 7 bases. The CDR3 contains 15 residues. Trimming took 0 bases from V and 4 from J; bases not matched to a gene: 5. Germline V gives CDR1 LGHDT, CDR2 YNNKEL (reference sequence). The CDR3 reads CASSQEGQSPYGYTF. Here the CDR3 DNA reads TGTGCCAGCAGCCAAGAGGGACAGTCTCCCTATGGCTACACCTTC.

This rearrangement joins TRBV5-6 to TRBJ2-7; 7 bases agree with TRBD1. The CDR3 has 13 residues. The V gene end was trimmed by 4 bases and the J gene end by 3 bases; junction bases not matched to a gene: 4. The germline CDR1 and CDR2 sequences are SGHDT and YYEEEE. The CDR3 nucleotides read TGTGCCAGCAGCACAACAGGGGACTACGAGCAGTACTTC. It specifies CASSTTGDYEQYF.

This clone has only one observation. This rearrangement joins TRBV10-2 to TRBJ1-1; TRBD1 is a possible D gene (5 bases). The CDR3 covers 14 residues. The V gene's germline CDR1 is WSHSY and CDR2 SAAADI. V lost 8 bases to trimming and J lost 5 bases, with 18 bases between them. Here the CDR3 reads CASRGGRRRTEAFF. Written as DNA, the CDR3 is TGCGCCAGCCGGGGGGGTCGTAGGAGGACTGAAGCTTTCTTT.

The chain is built from TRBV11-2 and TRBJ2-7; 9 nucleotides line up with TRBD1. V gave up 0 bases and J gave up 11 bases; unmatched junction bases: 2. CDR3 length equals 12 residues. Germline values: CDR1 SGHAT, CDR2 FQNNGV. The CDR3 nucleotides are TGTGCCAGCAGCTTAGATCGGGACAGGGAGTACTTC. It translates to CASSLDRDREYF.

A remark on this clone: At one end the junction does not follow the germline gene, possibly because of a read error. V gene TRBV19 combines with J gene TRBJ2-7; 13 bases are shared with TRBD2. The CDR3 has 17 residues. Germline V gene sequence: CDR1 LNHDA, CDR2 SQIVND (reference sequence). The CDR3 region is CASIIETSGGVTYEQYF. As DNA, the CDR3 is TGTGCCAGTATTATAGAAACTAGCGGGGGGGTGACCTACGAGCAGTACTTC.

This clone has only one observation. The chain links TRBV11-2 to TRBJ2-7; TRBD2 might be the D (6 bases). With 0 bases removed from V and 6 bases from J, the gap between germline ends came to 21 bases. Germline assignment: CDR1 SGHAT and CDR2 FQNNGV. This CDR3 comprises 17 residues. The CDR3 protein is CASSLDHTGLMGVEQYF. CDR3 bases: TGTGCCAGCAGCTTAGATCATACGGGACTTATGGGGGTCGAGCAGTACTTC. Together with reference TRBV11-2 and TRBJ2-7, the CDR3 gives the full variable domain: EAGVAQSPRYKIIEKRQSVAFWCNPISGHATLYWYQQILGQGPKLLIQFQNNGVVDDSQLPKDRFSAERLKGVDSTLKIQPAKLEDSAVYLCASSLDHTGLMGVEQYFGPGTRLTVT.

The chain uses TRBV27 and TRBJ2-4; TRBD1 matches 9 bases. The germline CDR1 and CDR2 sequences are MNHEY and SMNVEV (reference sequence). V dropped 8 bases and J dropped 6; count of bases not matched to a gene: 5. This CDR3 contains 13 residues. CDR3 nucleotides: TGTGCCAGCCAACAGGGGGCGGGAAACATTCAGTACTTC. This gives the protein CASQQGAGNIQYF.

V usage is TRBV7-9 and J usage is TRBJ1-1, with a weak D call TRBD1 (5 bases). The ends were cut back, 5 bases at V and 8 bases at J, with 12 bases in the middle. Germline CDR1 SEHNR, CDR2 FQNEAQ (reference sequence). The CDR3 loop spans 12 amino acids. As DNA, the CDR3 is TGTGCCAGCAGCCGGCAGGGTGAAGAAGCTTTCTTT. Its translation: CASSRQGEEAFF. The full variable domain, in which reference TRBV7-9 and TRBJ1-1 provide the parts outside the CDR3, is DTGVSQNPRHKITKRGQNVTFRCDPISEHNRLYWYRQTLGQGPEFLTYFQNEAQLEKSRLLSDRFSAERPKGSFSTLEIQRTEQGDSAMYLCASSRQGEEAFFGQGTRLTVV.

This clone was detected once. The V call is TRBV3-1 (or the pseudogene TRBV3-2), the J call TRBJ1-3; no firm D call. This CDR3 is built from 16 residues. The V gene's germline CDR1 is LGHDT and CDR2 YNNKEL (reference sequence). The ends were cut back, 1 base at V and 0 bases at J, with 10 bases in the middle. This CDR3 reads CASSQVPINSGNTIYF. For the CDR3, the DNA is TGTGCCAGCAGCCAAGTCCCAATCAACTCTGGAAACACCATATATTTT.

This chain links TRBV27 with TRBJ1-2; possibly TRBD1 for D (6 bases). Deletions cut 2 bases from V and 4 bases from J, with 11 bases between. CDR1 is MNHEY and CDR2 is SMNVEV in the germline V gene (reference sequence). This CDR3 has 14 amino acids. In nucleotides, the CDR3 is TGTGCCAGCAGTTTACAGGGGTCGGGCTATGGCTACACCTTC. Its protein product is CASSLQGSGYGYTF.

The rearrangement joins TRBV27 to TRBJ2-5; tentative D call: TRBD1 (5 bases). Germline CDR1 and CDR2: MNHEY and SMNVEV (reference sequence). CDR3 length: 14 amino acids. Trimming removed 5 bases at V and 5 bases at J, with 15 bases between. This CDR3 is CASSRPGLPETQYF. CDR3 bases: TGTGCCAGCAGTCGACCAGGGTTGCCGGAGACCCAGTACTTC.

CDR3 bases: TGTGCCAGCAGCCGACAGCTTAGTGGCTACACCTTC. Protein sequence: CASSRQLSGYTF. The rearrangement uses TRBV7-9 and TRBJ1-2; TRBD1 might be the D (5 bases). Trimming removed 5 bases at V and 7 bases at J, with 11 bases between. Germline V lookup: CDR1 SEHNR, CDR2 FQNEAQ (reference sequence). The length of the CDR3 is 12 residues.

The chain joins TRBV5-4 to TRBJ2-3; 8 positions match TRBD2. J gave up 5 bases and V 3 bases, and 8 bases lay outside the gene matches. Germline CDR1 and CDR2: SGHNT and YYREEE (reference sequence). This CDR3 region has 15 residues. CDR3 sequence reads: CASSSGTRGLDTQYF. The CDR3 DNA follows: TGTGCCAGCAGCTCCGGGACTAGGGGATTAGATACGCAGTATTTT.

This clone was observed once. This chain joins TRBV10-2 and TRBJ2-7; maybe TRBD2 (5 bases). Trimming removed 11 bases at V and 3 bases at J, with 14 bases between. Germline V CDR1 and CDR2: WSHSY, SAAADI. The CDR3 spans 12 residues. Here the CDR3 reads CASKGRGYEQYF. The DNA for the CDR3 is TGCGCCTCGAAGGGTCGGGGCTACGAGCAGTACTTC.

The J gene is TRBJ1-1, the V gene TRBV7-2; no firm D call. The germline V gene has CDR1 SGHTA and CDR2 FQGNSA. Between the trimmed V and J ends, which lost 5 bases and 1 base, there was a span of 14 bases. The CDR3 is made up of 15 amino acids. The DNA of the CDR3 is TGTGCCAGCAGCCCCCTCCGCGGAGGGAACACTGAAGCTTTCTTT. It is translated as CASSPLRGGNTEAFF.

The chain links TRBV15 to TRBJ1-2; D unclear. Germline loops: CDR1 LNHNV, CDR2 YYDKDF (reference sequence). V gave up 6 bases and J gave up 6 bases, with 20 bases separating them. This CDR3 has 15 residues. The CDR3 coding sequence is TGTGCCACCAGTTCGCCCCGGGCCGGGAGCAATGGCTACACCTTC. Amino acid sequence: CATSSPRAGSNGYTF.

The chain carries TRBV10-2 and TRBJ1-5, with D tentatively TRBD1 (6 bases). The CDR3 covers 14 residues. The germline gives CDR1 WSHSY, CDR2 SAAADI. The V end lost 5 bases, the J end lost 7 bases, and 15 bases lay between the germline ends. CDR3 residues: CASSTTGRGQPQHF. As DNA, the CDR3 is TGCGCCAGCAGTACAACAGGGAGAGGACAGCCCCAGCATTTT.

This clone appeared a few times. The chain recombines TRBV4-2 with TRBJ1-2; 8 bases fit TRBD1. CDR3 length equals 17 residues. CDR1 and CDR2 from the germline V gene are LGHNA and YNFKEQ. V was clipped by 1 base and J by 5 bases; unmatched bases: 12. CDR3 coding DNA: TGTGCCAGCAGCCAAGCTCTGACAGGGGACGACGGTTATGGCTACACCTTC. This encodes CASSQALTGDDGYGYTF.

This clone occurred once. The CDR3 DNA follows: TGCGCCAGCAGATCCGGGACAGGGGGGCCTGAAGCTTTCTTT. This codes for CASRSGTGGPEAFF. The V gene is TRBV5-1, the J gene TRBJ1-1; 11 bases are a match to TRBD1. Trimming at V came to 5 bases and at J to 6 bases, leaving 6 bases not matched to a gene. This CDR3 spans 14 amino acids. Per the germline V gene, CDR1 is SGHRS and CDR2 is YFSETQ. The full variable domain, with the rest looked up from reference TRBV5-1 and TRBJ1-1, is KAGVTQTPRYLIKTRGQQVTLSCSPISGHRSVSWYQQTPGQGLQFLFEYFSETQRNKGNFPGRFSGRQFSNSRSEMNVSTLELGDSALYLCASRSGTGGPEAFFGQGTRLTVV.

This chain uses TRBV29-1 with TRBJ1-2, with D possibly TRBD1 on 5 matching bases. The length of the CDR3 is 11 residues. Trimming shortened V by 2 bases and J by 5 bases, and 6 bases separated the two germline ends. Looked up from germline, CDR1 is SQVTM and CDR2 is ANQGSEA. Written as DNA, the CDR3 is TGCAGCGTTGAAAAGGGGTATGGCTACACCTTC. Translation: CSVEKGYGYTF.

In its sample, this clone was seen a few times. V and J are TRBV29-1 and TRBJ1-2; D unclear. CDR1 SQVTM and CDR2 ANQGSEA come from the germline V gene. Trimming pared 7 bases from V and 7 bases from J, leaving 13 bases between. CDR3 length: 11 residues. CDR3 region: CSDGLPGGYTF. CDR3 in DNA: TGCAGCGACGGACTCCCGGGTGGCTACACCTTC.

The count of this clone is one. The chain couples TRBV28 to TRBJ2-7, with TRBD1 as a possible D gene (6 bases). The germline V gene has CDR1 MDHEN and CDR2 SYDVKM. This CDR3 region has 12 residues. V shed 6 bases and J shed 3 bases, with 9 bases lying between them. CDR3 nucleotides: TGTGCCAGCAGCCACAGGGACTACGAGCAGTACTTC. Amino acid sequence: CASSHRDYEQYF. Together with reference TRBV28 and TRBJ2-7, the CDR3 gives the full variable domain: DVKVTQSSRYLVKRTGEKVFLECVQDMDHENMFWYRQDPGLGLRLIYFSYDVKMKEKGDIPEGYSVSREKKERFSLILESASTNQTSMYLCASSHRDYEQYFGPGTRLTVT.

The genes are TRBV7-8 and TRBJ2-7, with TRBD2 matching 7 bases. The CDR3 totals 14 residues. Germline V gene sequence: CDR1 SGHVS, CDR2 FQNEAQ. The J segment lost 3 bases and the V segment lost 2 bases, leaving 4 bases of the junction unmatched. The CDR3 sequence: CASSLSGGGYEQYF. The CDR3 nucleotides read TGTGCCAGCAGCTTATCGGGAGGAGGCTACGAGCAGTACTTC.

This chain links TRBV6-5 with TRBJ2-3, with D possibly TRBD1 on 6 matching bases. Germline V CDR1 and CDR2: MNHEY, SVGAGI. The length of the CDR3 is 14 residues. Trimming removed 4 bases at V and 7 bases at J, with 15 bases between. CDR3 DNA: TGTGCCAGCAGTTCAGGACAGAGTCTACATACGCAGTATTTT. Translating it yields CASSSGQSLHTQYF.

This clone was recorded a few times. The CDR3: CATSHRDPSAADTQYF. The DNA for the CDR3 is TGTGCCACCAGCCACAGGGATCCCTCCGCCGCAGATACGCAGTATTTT. The gene calls are TRBV24-1 and TRBJ2-3, with D possibly being TRBD1 (6 bases). The CDR3 consists of 16 residues. Trimming pared 7 bases from V and 4 bases from J, leaving 20 bases between. Germline V CDR1 and CDR2: KGHDR, SFDVKD.

This clone was found once. The V call is TRBV28, the J call TRBJ2-7, with TRBD2 matching 7 bases. Germline CDR1 and CDR2: MDHEN and SYDVKM. The CDR3 is made up of 16 amino acids. V gave up 4 bases and J gave up 2 bases; unmatched junction bases: 11. DNA for the CDR3: TGTGCCAGCAGTTCCCCCAGGGAGGGCTTGGCCTACGAGCAGTACTTC. It specifies CASSSPREGLAYEQYF.

V gene TRBV15 combines with J gene TRBJ2-7; no clear D. This CDR3 comprises 15 residues. V was cut by 0 bases and J by 1 base, with 10 bases left in between. From germline, CDR1 is LNHNV and CDR2 YYDKDF (reference sequence). CDR3 loop: CATSRDVVSSYEQYF. Here the CDR3 DNA reads TGTGCCACCAGCAGAGATGTAGTAAGTTCCTACGAGCAGTACTTC.

The genes are TRBV15 and TRBJ1-4; 8 positions agree with TRBD1. Germline V gene lookup returns CDR1 LNHNV and CDR2 YYDKDF (reference sequence). Germline trimming cut 2 bases from V and 4 bases from J; bases unmatched to any gene: 6. The CDR3 sequence is 16 residues long. The CDR3 loop reads CATSRSRTGYNEKLFF. In DNA form, the CDR3 reads TGTGCCACCAGCAGATCGCGGACAGGGTATAATGAAAAACTGTTTTTT.